These T cell receptor beta chains were read from a single sample in a study of T cell responses to AZD1222 COVID-19 vaccine. The assay was immunoSEQ multiplex PCR, and TCRdb's table has in-frame clones only and misses some. The sample carries about 130,000 clones, roughly 89% recorded once. Sequenced material: peripheral blood, taken 28 days after the second AZD1222 dose. These TCRs come from an adult who received the AZD1222 COVID-19 vaccine. Each CDR3 is given with its conserved first and last residue. Each record gives: clone size, D gene, V gene, J gene, CDR3 length, CDR3 protein, CDR3 DNA. The D gene is left open where the match is weak. Size values are once, few and many counts, or a class for expanded clones, and some rows have none.

clone size: .
D gene: TRBD1
V gene: TRBV5-4
J gene: TRBJ1-6
CDR3 length: 15
CDR3 protein: CASSLDRGNNSPLHF
CDR3 DNA: TGTGCCAGCAGCTTGGACAGGGGAAATAATTCACCCCTCCACTTT

clone size: .
D gene: .
V gene: TRBV29-1
J gene: TRBJ1-1
CDR3 length: 15
CDR3 protein: CSVLPMTGKNTEAFF
CDR3 DNA: TGCAGCGTCCTCCCCATGACAGGAAAGAACACTGAAGCTTTCTTT

clone size: .
D gene: TRBD1
V gene: TRBV6-5
J gene: TRBJ1-4
CDR3 length: 14
CDR3 protein: CASSRTGGDEKLFF
CDR3 DNA: TGTGCCAGCAGCCGGACAGGGGGCGATGAAAAACTGTTTTTT

clone size: .
D gene: TRBD1
V gene: TRBV7-9
J gene: TRBJ1-1
CDR3 length: 15
CDR3 protein: CASSLVGTANTEAFF
CDR3 DNA: TGTGCCAGCAGCTTAGTAGGGACAGCGAACACTGAAGCTTTCTTT

clone size: .
D gene: .
V gene: TRBV7-2
J gene: TRBJ2-7
CDR3 length: 14
CDR3 protein: CASSLSATGNEQYF
CDR3 DNA: TGTGCCAGCAGCTTAAGCGCCACAGGGAACGAGCAGTACTTC

clone size: once
D gene: .
V gene: TRBV27
J gene: TRBJ1-5
CDR3 length: 12
CDR3 protein: CASSLYSGAQHF
CDR3 DNA: TGTGCCAGCAGTTTATATTCTGGGGCCCAGCATTTT

clone size: .
D gene: .
V gene: TRBV7-9
J gene: TRBJ1-1
CDR3 length: 15
CDR3 protein: CASSSGVSANTEAFF
CDR3 DNA: TGTGCCAGCAGCTCTGGGGTGTCAGCTAACACTGAAGCTTTCTTT

clone size: .
D gene: .
V gene: TRBV28
J gene: TRBJ2-3
CDR3 length: 11
CDR3 protein: CASSGQYGQYF
CDR3 DNA: TGTGCCAGCAGTGGGCAGTATGGGCAGTATTTT

clone size: .
D gene: TRBD1
V gene: TRBV5-4
J gene: TRBJ1-2
CDR3 length: 14
CDR3 protein: CASPMPGTDYGYTF
CDR3 DNA: TGTGCCAGCCCAATGCCCGGGACAGACTATGGCTACACCTTC

clone size: once
D gene: .
V gene: TRBV5-1
J gene: TRBJ1-1
CDR3 length: 15
CDR3 protein: CASSLVGGHGTEAFF
CDR3 DNA: TGCGCCAGCAGCTTGGTAGGAGGGCATGGTACTGAAGCTTTCTTT

clone size: .
D gene: .
V gene: TRBV2
J gene: TRBJ1-2
CDR3 length: 15
CDR3 protein: CASSEATRVGYGYTF
CDR3 DNA: TGTGCCAGCAGTGAAGCGACCAGGGTTGGTTATGGCTACACCTTC

clone size: .
D gene: .
V gene: TRBV5-1
J gene: TRBJ2-1
CDR3 length: 15
CDR3 protein: CASSLWQGPWDEQFF
CDR3 DNA: TGCGCCAGCAGCCTGTGGCAGGGGCCCTGGGATGAGCAGTTCTTC

clone size: .
D gene: .
V gene: TRBV28
J gene: TRBJ1-4
CDR3 length: 15
CDR3 protein: CASSLDGTPNEKLFF
CDR3 DNA: TGTGCCAGCAGCCTGGATGGTACCCCTAATGAAAAACTGTTTTTT

clone size: .
D gene: .
V gene: TRBV5-5
J gene: TRBJ2-1
CDR3 length: 14
CDR3 protein: CASVNREARAEQFF
CDR3 DNA: TGTGCCAGCGTAAACAGGGAGGCGCGTGCTGAGCAGTTCTTC

clone size: .
D gene: .
V gene: TRBV7-2
J gene: TRBJ2-7
CDR3 length: 15
CDR3 protein: CASSLGRGRTYEQYF
CDR3 DNA: TGTGCCAGCAGCTTAGGACGGGGTCGGACCTACGAGCAGTACTTC

clone size: once
D gene: TRBD1
V gene: TRBV5-4
J gene: TRBJ1-6
CDR3 length: 17
CDR3 protein: CASSSGTGRTGRSPLHF
CDR3 DNA: TGTGCCAGCAGCTCAGGGACAGGGAGAACGGGCAGGTCACCCCTCCACTTT

clone size: once
D gene: .
V gene: TRBV19
J gene: TRBJ2-5
CDR3 length: 14
CDR3 protein: CASSIVGGQETQYF
CDR3 DNA: TGTGCCAGTAGTATAGTAGGCGGACAAGAGACCCAGTACTTC

clone size: .
D gene: .
V gene: TRBV24-1
J gene: TRBJ1-6
CDR3 length: 15
CDR3 protein: CATSPIGQFNSPLHF
CDR3 DNA: TGTGCCACCTCCCCCATAGGACAGTTTAATTCACCCCTCCACTTT

clone size: .
D gene: .
V gene: TRBV24-1
J gene: TRBJ2-2
CDR3 length: 19
CDR3 protein: CATSGPTGGYRSKPGELFF
CDR3 DNA: TGTGCCACCAGTGGTCCCACCGGGGGATATCGCTCTAAGCCCGGGGAGCTGTTTTTT

clone size: .
D gene: TRBD1
V gene: TRBV6-2/TRBV6-3
J gene: TRBJ1-2
CDR3 length: 16
CDR3 protein: CASSRQGRRANYGYTF
CDR3 DNA: TGTGCCAGCAGTCGACAGGGGAGGAGAGCTAACTATGGCTACACCTTC

clone size: .
D gene: .
V gene: TRBV6-6
J gene: TRBJ1-1
CDR3 length: 14
CDR3 protein: CASSYGTLNTEAFF
CDR3 DNA: TGTGCCAGCAGTTACGGGACCTTGAACACTGAAGCTTTCTTT

clone size: .
D gene: TRBD1
V gene: TRBV9
J gene: TRBJ2-1
CDR3 length: 14
CDR3 protein: CASSAGQGANEQFF
CDR3 DNA: TGTGCCAGCAGCGCGGGACAGGGTGCCAATGAGCAGTTCTTC

clone size: .
D gene: .
V gene: TRBV2
J gene: TRBJ2-3
CDR3 length: 13
CDR3 protein: CASSERDTDTQYF
CDR3 DNA: TGTGCCAGCAGTGAACGCGACACAGATACGCAGTATTTT

clone size: .
D gene: .
V gene: TRBV19
J gene: TRBJ2-1
CDR3 length: 14
CDR3 protein: CASIGSFAHNEQFF
CDR3 DNA: TGTGCCAGTATTGGCAGCTTTGCCCACAATGAGCAGTTCTTC

clone size: .
D gene: .
V gene: TRBV12-3/TRBV12-4
J gene: TRBJ1-5
CDR3 length: 13
CDR3 protein: CASSPQGYRPQHF
CDR3 DNA: TGTGCCAGCAGTCCCCAGGGCTATCGGCCCCAGCATTTT

clone size: .
D gene: .
V gene: TRBV27
J gene: TRBJ2-7
CDR3 length: 15
CDR3 protein: CASRPSGVGIYEQYF
CDR3 DNA: TGTGCCAGCAGACCGTCAGGGGTGGGAATCTACGAGCAGTACTTC

clone size: .
D gene: TRBD1
V gene: TRBV6-2/TRBV6-3
J gene: TRBJ1-6
CDR3 length: 14
CDR3 protein: CASSYDRDNSPLHF
CDR3 DNA: TGTGCCAGCAGTTACGACAGGGATAATTCACCCCTCCACTTT

clone size: .
D gene: .
V gene: TRBV11-3
J gene: TRBJ2-1
CDR3 length: 14
CDR3 protein: CASSQDSSYNEQFF
CDR3 DNA: TGTGCCAGCAGCCAGGACAGTTCCTACAATGAGCAGTTCTTC

clone size: .
D gene: TRBD2
V gene: TRBV28
J gene: TRBJ2-7
CDR3 length: 16
CDR3 protein: CASSMTSGAWPYEQYF
CDR3 DNA: TGTGCCAGCAGTATGACTAGCGGGGCTTGGCCCTACGAGCAGTACTTC

clone size: once
D gene: TRBD1
V gene: TRBV6-5
J gene: TRBJ1-2
CDR3 length: 13
CDR3 protein: CASSYKGQGGYTF
CDR3 DNA: TGTGCCAGCAGTTACAAGGGACAGGGGGGCTACACCTTC

clone size: few
D gene: TRBD1
V gene: TRBV5-1
J gene: TRBJ2-1
CDR3 length: 15
CDR3 protein: CASSPRQGEGNEQFF
CDR3 DNA: TGCGCCAGCAGCCCGAGACAGGGGGAGGGCAATGAGCAGTTCTTC

clone size: .
D gene: .
V gene: TRBV4-3
J gene: TRBJ1-6
CDR3 length: 14
CDR3 protein: CASSQGTGNSPLHF
CDR3 DNA: TGCGCCAGCAGCCAAGGTACCGGCAATTCACCCCTCCACTTT

clone size: .
D gene: .
V gene: TRBV9
J gene: TRBJ1-1
CDR3 length: 13
CDR3 protein: CASSVTSQGEAFF
CDR3 DNA: TGTGCCAGCAGCGTAACGAGCCAGGGCGAAGCTTTCTTT

clone size: .
D gene: TRBD1
V gene: TRBV4-2
J gene: TRBJ1-2
CDR3 length: 19
CDR3 protein: CASSQDLERGPAVFYGYTF
CDR3 DNA: TGTGCCAGCAGCCAAGATCTCGAAAGGGGGCCCGCCGTATTCTATGGCTACACCTTC

clone size: once
D gene: TRBD1
V gene: TRBV6-5
J gene: TRBJ2-1
CDR3 length: 15
CDR3 protein: CASIMTGTLYNEQFF
CDR3 DNA: TGTGCCAGCATTATGACAGGGACCCTCTACAATGAGCAGTTCTTC

clone size: .
D gene: .
V gene: TRBV19
J gene: TRBJ1-5
CDR3 length: 13
CDR3 protein: CASSIADLKSQHF
CDR3 DNA: TGTGCCAGTAGTATTGCGGACCTTAAGTCCCAGCATTTT

clone size: .
D gene: .
V gene: TRBV29-1
J gene: TRBJ1-2
CDR3 length: 12
CDR3 protein: CSVEMGGYGYTF
CDR3 DNA: TGCAGCGTTGAAATGGGGGGCTATGGCTACACCTTC

clone size: .
D gene: TRBD1
V gene: TRBV19
J gene: TRBJ1-5
CDR3 length: 16
CDR3 protein: CASIATRTGANQPQHF
CDR3 DNA: TGTGCCAGTATCGCGACCCGGACAGGGGCCAATCAGCCCCAGCATTTT

clone size: .
D gene: TRBD1
V gene: TRBV10-3
J gene: TRBJ1-1
CDR3 length: 13
CDR3 protein: CAISARGDTEAFF
CDR3 DNA: TGTGCCATCAGTGCCAGGGGGGACACTGAAGCTTTCTTT

clone size: few
D gene: .
V gene: TRBV28
J gene: TRBJ2-7
CDR3 length: 12
CDR3 protein: CASKTGTYEQYF
CDR3 DNA: TGTGCCAGCAAAACAGGGACCTACGAGCAGTACTTC